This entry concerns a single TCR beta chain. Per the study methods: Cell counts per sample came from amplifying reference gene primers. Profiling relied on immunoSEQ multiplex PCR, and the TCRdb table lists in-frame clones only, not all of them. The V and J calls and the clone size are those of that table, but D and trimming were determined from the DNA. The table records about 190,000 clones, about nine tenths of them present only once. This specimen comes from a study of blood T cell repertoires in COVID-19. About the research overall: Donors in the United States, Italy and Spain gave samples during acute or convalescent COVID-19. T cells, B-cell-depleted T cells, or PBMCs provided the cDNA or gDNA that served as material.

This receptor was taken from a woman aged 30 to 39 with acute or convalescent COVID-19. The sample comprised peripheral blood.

CDR3 residues: CATAEISQPQHF. CDR3 bases: TGTGCCACCGCGGAGATCAGTCAGCCCCAGCATTTT. The chain carries TRBV24-1 and TRBJ1-5; D gene unclear. V was cut by 9 bases and J by 6 bases, with 11 bases left in between. The germline V gene has CDR1 KGHDR and CDR2 SFDVKD. The length of the CDR3 is 12 residues.